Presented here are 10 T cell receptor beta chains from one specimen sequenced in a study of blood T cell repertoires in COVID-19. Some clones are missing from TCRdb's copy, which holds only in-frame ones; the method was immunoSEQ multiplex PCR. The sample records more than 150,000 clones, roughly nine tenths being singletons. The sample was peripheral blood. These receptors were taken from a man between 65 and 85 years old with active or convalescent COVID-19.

CDR3 loop: CASSQDLNTGQGMYF. The CDR3 region has the DNA TGCGCCAGCAGCCAAGACCTAAACACGGGACAGGGGATGTATTTT. The rearrangement links TRBV4-3 to TRBJ2-3; 10 nucleotides match TRBD1. The ends lost 0 bases at V and 14 bases at J; junction bases unmatched: 11. The CDR3 has 15 residues. Germline values: CDR1 LGHNA, CDR2 YSLEER.

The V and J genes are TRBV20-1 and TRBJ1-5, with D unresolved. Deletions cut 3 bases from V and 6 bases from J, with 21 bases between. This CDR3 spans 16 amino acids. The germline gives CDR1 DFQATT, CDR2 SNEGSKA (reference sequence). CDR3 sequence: CSASPLAAEVSQPQHF. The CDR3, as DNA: TGCAGTGCTAGTCCATTGGCAGCGGAGGTCAGTCAGCCCCAGCATTTT.

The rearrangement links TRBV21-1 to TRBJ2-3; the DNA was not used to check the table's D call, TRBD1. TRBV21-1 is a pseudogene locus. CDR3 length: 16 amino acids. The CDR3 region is CASSKFWRRCTDTQYF. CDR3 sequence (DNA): TGTGCCAGCAGCAAATTCTGGCGCAGGTGTACAGATACGCAGTATTTT.

CDR3 sequence: CASSSPNTDTQYF. DNA for the CDR3: TGTGCCAGCAGTTCTCCTAACACAGATACGCAGTATTTT. V usage is TRBV6-6 and J usage is TRBJ2-3; D unclear. CDR1 and CDR2 from the germline V gene are MNHNY and SVGAGI (reference sequence). This CDR3 is 13 amino acids long. Trimming pared 4 bases from V and 2 bases from J, leaving 7 bases between.

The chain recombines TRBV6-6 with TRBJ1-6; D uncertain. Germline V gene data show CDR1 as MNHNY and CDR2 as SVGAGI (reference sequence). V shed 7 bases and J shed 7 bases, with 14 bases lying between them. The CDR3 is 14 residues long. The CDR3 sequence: CASTKVLENSPLHF. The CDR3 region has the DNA TGTGCCAGCACCAAAGTTCTGGAGAATTCACCCCTCCACTTT.

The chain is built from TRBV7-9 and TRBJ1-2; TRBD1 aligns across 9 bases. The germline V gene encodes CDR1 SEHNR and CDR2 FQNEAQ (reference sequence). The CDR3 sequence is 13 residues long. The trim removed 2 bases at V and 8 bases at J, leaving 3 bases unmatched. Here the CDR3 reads CASSLRTGEGYTF. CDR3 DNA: TGTGCCAGCAGCTTAAGGACAGGGGAAGGCTACACCTTC.

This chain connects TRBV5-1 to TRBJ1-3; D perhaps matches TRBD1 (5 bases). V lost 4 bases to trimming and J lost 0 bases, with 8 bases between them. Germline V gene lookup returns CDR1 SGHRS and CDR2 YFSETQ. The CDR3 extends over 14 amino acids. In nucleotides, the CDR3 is TGCGCCAGCAGCGCGGACAACTCTGGAAACACCATATATTTT. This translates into CASSADNSGNTIYF.

The CDR3 nucleotides are TGTGCCAGCAGTGACACAGTGAATTCACCCCTCCACTTT. It translates to CASSDTVNSPLHF. The gene calls are TRBV6-4 and TRBJ1-6; D unresolved. Germline values: CDR1 MRHNA, CDR2 SNTAGT. The CDR3 length is 13 residues. The V end lost 2 bases, the J end lost 7 bases, and 6 bases lay between the germline ends.

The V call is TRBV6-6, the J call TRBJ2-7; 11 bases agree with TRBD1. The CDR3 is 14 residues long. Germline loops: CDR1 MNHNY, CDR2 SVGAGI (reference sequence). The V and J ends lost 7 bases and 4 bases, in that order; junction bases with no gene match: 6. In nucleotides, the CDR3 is TGTGCCAGCAAGGCCGGGACAGGGGGGTACGAGCAGTACTTC. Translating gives CASKAGTGGYEQYF.

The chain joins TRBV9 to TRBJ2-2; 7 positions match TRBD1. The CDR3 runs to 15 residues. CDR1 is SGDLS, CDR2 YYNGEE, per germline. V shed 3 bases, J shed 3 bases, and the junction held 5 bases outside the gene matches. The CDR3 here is CASSERQGYTGELFF. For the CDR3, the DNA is TGTGCCAGCAGCGAACGACAGGGTTACACCGGGGAGCTGTTTTTT.